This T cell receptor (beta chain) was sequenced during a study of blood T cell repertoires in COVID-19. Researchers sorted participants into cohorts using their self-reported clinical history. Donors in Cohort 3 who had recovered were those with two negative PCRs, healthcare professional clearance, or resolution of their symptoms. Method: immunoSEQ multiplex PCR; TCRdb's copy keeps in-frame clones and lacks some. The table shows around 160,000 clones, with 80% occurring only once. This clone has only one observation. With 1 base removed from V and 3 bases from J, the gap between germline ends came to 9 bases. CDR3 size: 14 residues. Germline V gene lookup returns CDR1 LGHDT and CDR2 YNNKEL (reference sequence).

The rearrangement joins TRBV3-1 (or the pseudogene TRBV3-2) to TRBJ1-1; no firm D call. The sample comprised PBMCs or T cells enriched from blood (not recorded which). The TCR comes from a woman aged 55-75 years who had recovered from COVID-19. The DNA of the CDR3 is TGTGCCAGCAGCCAAGGGTCTACCTACACTGAAGCTTTCTTT. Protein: CASSQGSTYTEAFF.